The entry below describes one T cell receptor (beta chain). Its target is not known. The data originate from a study of shared clonotypes between healthy human individuals. Study information: Every donor yielded three CD4 naive, three CD4 memory, two CD8 naive and one CD8 memory plate.

General study points: Larger estimated richness was generally recorded for naive subsets relative to memory subsets. Naive CD4 clonotypes were shared across a handful of donors at around 5.4%.

CD45RO negativity and positive selection for CCR7 defined naive CD8 cells, a population that excluded terminally differentiated effector memory CD45RA+ cells. 200 to 250 ng DNA, tens of thousands of T cell genomes, went into each sorted-subset replicate PCR. The repertoire was sequenced with immunoSEQ multiplex PCR; TCRdb's copy has only in-frame clones and lacks some. There are around 2,000,000 clones in the sample; about 95% occur only once, and about 1.1% lies in the top ten. Germline V gives CDR1 SGHRS, CDR2 YFSETQ. The ends were cut back, 1 base at V and 3 bases at J, with 11 bases in the middle. The CDR3 extends over 14 amino acids.

The chain recombines TRBV5-1 with TRBJ2-7; weak D call: TRBD2 (6 bases). The receptor was isolated from a man between 18 and 35 years old in good health. Specimen: naive CD8+ T cells sorted from blood. CDR3 sequence: CASSLLQEGYEQYF. The CDR3, as DNA: TGCGCCAGCAGCTTGTTGCAGGAGGGCTACGAGCAGTACTTC.